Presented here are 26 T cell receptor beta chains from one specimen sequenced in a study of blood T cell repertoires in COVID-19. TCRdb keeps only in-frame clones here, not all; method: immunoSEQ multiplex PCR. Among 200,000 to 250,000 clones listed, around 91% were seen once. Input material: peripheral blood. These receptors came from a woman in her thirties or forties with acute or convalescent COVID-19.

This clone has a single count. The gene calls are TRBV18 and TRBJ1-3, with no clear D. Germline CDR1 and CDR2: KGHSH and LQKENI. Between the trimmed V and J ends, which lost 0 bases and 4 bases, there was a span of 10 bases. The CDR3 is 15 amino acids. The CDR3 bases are TGTGCCAGCTCACCACCGAGCGGGTCCGGAAACACCATATATTTT. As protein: CASSPPSGSGNTIYF.

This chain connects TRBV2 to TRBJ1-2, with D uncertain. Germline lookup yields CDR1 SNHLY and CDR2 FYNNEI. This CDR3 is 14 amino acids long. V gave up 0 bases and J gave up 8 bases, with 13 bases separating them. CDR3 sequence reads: CASSEAQSGGGYTF. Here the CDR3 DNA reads TGTGCCAGCAGTGAAGCGCAGTCAGGAGGGGGCTACACCTTC.

The CDR3 coding sequence is TGTGCCAGCAACCCCGACTCCGGAAACACCATATATTTT. This gives the protein CASNPDSGNTIYF. The chain carries TRBV9 and TRBJ1-3; D is ambiguous. Germline V gene data show CDR1 as SGDLS and CDR2 as YYNGEE. V was cut by 6 bases and J by 4 bases, with 11 bases left in between. This CDR3 spans 13 amino acids. The whole variable domain, remainder taken from reference TRBV9 and TRBJ1-3, is DSGVTQTPKHLITATGQRVTLRCSPRSGDLSVYWYQQSLDQGLQFLIQYYNGEERAKGNILERFSAQQFPDLHSELNLSSLELGDSALYFCASNPDSGNTIYFGEGSWLTVV.

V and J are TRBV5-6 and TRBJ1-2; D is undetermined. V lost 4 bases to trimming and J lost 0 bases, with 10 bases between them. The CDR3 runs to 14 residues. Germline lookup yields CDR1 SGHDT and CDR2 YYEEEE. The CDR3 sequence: CASSIGPSNYGYTF. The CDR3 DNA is TGTGCCAGCAGCATTGGGCCTTCTAACTATGGCTACACCTTC.

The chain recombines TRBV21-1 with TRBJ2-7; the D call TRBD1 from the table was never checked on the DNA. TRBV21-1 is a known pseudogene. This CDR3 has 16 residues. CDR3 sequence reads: CASSKVAGTQTYEQYV. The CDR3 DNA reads TGTGCCAGCAGCAAAGTGGCCGGGACACAGACCTACGAGCAGTACGTC.

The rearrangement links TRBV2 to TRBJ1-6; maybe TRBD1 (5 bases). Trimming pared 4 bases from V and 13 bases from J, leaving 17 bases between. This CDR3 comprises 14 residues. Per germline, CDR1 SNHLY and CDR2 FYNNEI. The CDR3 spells CASSGSGNDAPLHF. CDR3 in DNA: TGTGCCAGCAGTGGATCAGGGAATGATGCGCCCCTCCACTTT.

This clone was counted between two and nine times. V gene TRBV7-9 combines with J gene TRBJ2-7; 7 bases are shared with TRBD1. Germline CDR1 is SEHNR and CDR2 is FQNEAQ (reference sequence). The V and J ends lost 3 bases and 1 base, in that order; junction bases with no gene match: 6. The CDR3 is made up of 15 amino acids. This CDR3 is CASSLGTASSYEQYV. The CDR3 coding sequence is TGTGCCAGCAGCTTGGGGACAGCTTCTTCCTACGAGCAGTACGTC.

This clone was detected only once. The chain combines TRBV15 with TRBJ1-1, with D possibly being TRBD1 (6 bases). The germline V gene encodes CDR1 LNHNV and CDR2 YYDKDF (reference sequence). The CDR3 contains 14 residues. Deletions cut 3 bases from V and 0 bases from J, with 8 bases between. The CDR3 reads CATSRGALNTEAFF. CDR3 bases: TGTGCCACCAGCAGGGGGGCATTGAACACTGAAGCTTTCTTT.

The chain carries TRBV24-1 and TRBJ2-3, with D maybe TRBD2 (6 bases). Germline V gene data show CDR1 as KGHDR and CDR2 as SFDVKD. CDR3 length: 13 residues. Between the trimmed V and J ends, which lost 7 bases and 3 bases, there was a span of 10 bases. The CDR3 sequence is CATSPGVTDTQYF. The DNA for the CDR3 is TGTGCCACCAGCCCGGGGGTTACAGATACGCAGTATTTT.

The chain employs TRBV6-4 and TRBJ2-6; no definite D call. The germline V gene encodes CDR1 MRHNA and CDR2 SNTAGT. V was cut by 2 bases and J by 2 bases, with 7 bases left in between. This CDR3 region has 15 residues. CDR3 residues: CASSDLSAGANVLTF. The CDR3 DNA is TGTGCCAGCAGTGACCTCTCAGCTGGGGCCAACGTCCTGACTTTC.

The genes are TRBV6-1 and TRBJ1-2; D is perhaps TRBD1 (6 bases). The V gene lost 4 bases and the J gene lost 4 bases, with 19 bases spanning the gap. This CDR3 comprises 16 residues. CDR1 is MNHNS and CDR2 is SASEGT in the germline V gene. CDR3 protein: CASSVARERGGYGYTF. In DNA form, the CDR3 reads TGTGCCAGCAGTGTGGCAAGGGAGAGGGGGGGCTATGGCTACACCTTC.

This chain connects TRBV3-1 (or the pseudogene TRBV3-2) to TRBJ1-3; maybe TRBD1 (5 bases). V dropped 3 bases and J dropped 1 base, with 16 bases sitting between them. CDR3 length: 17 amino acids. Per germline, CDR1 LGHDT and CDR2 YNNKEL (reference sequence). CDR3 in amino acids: CASSQDEGEHSGNTIYF. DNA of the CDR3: TGTGCCAGCAGCCAGGACGAAGGGGAACATTCTGGAAACACCATATATTTT.

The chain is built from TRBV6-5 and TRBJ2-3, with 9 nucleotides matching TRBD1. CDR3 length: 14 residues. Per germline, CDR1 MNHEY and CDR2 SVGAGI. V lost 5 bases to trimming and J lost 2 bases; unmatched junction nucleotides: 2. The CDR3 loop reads CASSNRGPTDTQYF. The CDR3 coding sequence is TGTGCCAGCAGTAACAGGGGGCCCACAGATACGCAGTATTTT.

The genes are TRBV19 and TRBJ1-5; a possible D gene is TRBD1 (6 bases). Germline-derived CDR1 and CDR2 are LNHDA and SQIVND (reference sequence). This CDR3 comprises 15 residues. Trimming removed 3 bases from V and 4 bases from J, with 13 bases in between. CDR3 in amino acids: CASSITGQPNQPQHF. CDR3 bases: TGTGCCAGTAGTATTACTGGACAGCCTAATCAGCCCCAGCATTTT.

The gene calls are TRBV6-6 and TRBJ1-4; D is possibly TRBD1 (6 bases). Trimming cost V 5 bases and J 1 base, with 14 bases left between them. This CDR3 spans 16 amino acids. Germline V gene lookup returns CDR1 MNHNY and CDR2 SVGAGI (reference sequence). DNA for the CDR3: TGTGCCAGCAGTGTCAGGGGTGGTGGAACTAATGAAAAACTGTTTTTT. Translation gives CASSVRGGGTNEKLFF.

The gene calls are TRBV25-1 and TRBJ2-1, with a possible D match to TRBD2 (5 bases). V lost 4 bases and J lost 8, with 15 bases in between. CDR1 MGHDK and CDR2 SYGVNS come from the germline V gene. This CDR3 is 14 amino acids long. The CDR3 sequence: CASSGLAAGDEQFF. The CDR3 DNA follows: TGTGCCAGCAGTGGTTTAGCTGCGGGTGATGAGCAGTTCTTC.

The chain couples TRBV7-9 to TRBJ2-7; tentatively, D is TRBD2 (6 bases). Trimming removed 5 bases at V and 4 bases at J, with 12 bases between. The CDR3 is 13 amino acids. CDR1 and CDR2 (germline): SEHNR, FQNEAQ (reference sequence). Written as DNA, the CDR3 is TGTGCCAGCAGCCGCGGGACTTTTTACGAGCAGTACGTC. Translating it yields CASSRGTFYEQYV.

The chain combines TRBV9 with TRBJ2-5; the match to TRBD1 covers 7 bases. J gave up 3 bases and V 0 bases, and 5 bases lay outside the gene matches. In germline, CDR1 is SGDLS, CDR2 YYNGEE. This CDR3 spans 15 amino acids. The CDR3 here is CASSVVDRLEETQYF. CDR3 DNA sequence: TGTGCCAGCAGCGTAGTGGACAGGCTAGAAGAGACCCAGTACTTC.

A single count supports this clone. The CDR3 bases are TGTGCCAGCAGCCCGCAGAGGAATGAAAAACTGTTTTTT. As protein: CASSPQRNEKLFF. V and J are TRBV6-6 and TRBJ1-4; D uncertain. This CDR3 is 13 amino acids long. The germline V and J ends were trimmed by 6 bases and 5 bases, with 10 bases remaining between them. Germline CDR1 is MNHNY and CDR2 is SVGAGI (reference sequence).

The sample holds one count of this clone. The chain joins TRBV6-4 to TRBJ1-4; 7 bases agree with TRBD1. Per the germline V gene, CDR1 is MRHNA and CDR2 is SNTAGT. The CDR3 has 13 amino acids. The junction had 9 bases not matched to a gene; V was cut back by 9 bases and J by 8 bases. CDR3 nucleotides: TGTGCCAGTCAGCTGGAGACAGGGGAAAAACTGTTTTTT. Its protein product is CASQLETGEKLFF.

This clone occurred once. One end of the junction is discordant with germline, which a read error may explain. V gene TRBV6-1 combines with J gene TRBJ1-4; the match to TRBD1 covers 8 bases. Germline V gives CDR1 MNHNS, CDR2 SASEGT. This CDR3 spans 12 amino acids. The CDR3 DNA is TGTGCCGGCAGGGGGCTTGGTGAAAAACTGTTTTTT. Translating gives CAGRGLGEKLFF.

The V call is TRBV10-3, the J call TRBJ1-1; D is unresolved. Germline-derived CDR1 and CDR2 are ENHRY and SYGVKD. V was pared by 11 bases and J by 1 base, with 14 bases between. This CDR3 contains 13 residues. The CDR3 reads CASQSRENTEAFF. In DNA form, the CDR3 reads TGTGCCTCGCAGTCCCGGGAGAACACTGAAGCTTTCTTT.

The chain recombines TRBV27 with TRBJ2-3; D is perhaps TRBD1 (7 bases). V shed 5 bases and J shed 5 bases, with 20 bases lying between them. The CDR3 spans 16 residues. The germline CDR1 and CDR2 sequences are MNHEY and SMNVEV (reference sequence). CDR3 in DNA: TGTGCCAGCAGTCGCCCCCAGGGGGGCGCGGGAGATACGCAGTATTTT. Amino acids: CASSRPQGGAGDTQYF.

The CDR3: CASSIDRLGRGLKAFF. CDR3 DNA sequence: TGTGCCAGTAGTATAGATCGGTTAGGTCGCGGGTTGAAGGCTTTCTTT. J is TRBJ1-1 and V is TRBV19; D remains unclear. V was cut by 0 bases and J by 11 bases, with 22 bases left in between. Germline V gene data show CDR1 as LNHDA and CDR2 as SQIVND (reference sequence). There are 16 residues in the CDR3.

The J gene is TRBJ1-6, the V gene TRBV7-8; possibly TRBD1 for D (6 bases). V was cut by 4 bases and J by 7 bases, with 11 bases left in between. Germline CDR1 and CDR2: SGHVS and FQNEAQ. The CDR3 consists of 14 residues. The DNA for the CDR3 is TGTGCCAGCAGCTCAACAGGGTTGAATTCACCCCTCCACTTT. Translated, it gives CASSSTGLNSPLHF.

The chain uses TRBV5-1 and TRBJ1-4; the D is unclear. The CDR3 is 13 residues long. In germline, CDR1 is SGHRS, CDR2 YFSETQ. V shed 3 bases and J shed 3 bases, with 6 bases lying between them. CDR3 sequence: CASSSRPNEKLFF. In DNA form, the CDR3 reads TGCGCCAGCAGCTCTAGACCTAATGAAAAACTGTTTTTT.